This is a list of T cell receptor beta chains from one sample in a study of breast tumors, draining lymph nodes, adjacent tissues. TCRdb re-derived calls from the multiplex PCR reads in MiXCR, one entry per CDR3 protein. In the table there are approximately 13,000 distinct CDR3 sequences, around half of which are singletons. The sample consisted of tumor-adjacent breast tissue. The receptors were gathered from a female donor with breast cancer. Some clones in this sample may be carry-over from other donors' samples. Both conserved end residues are trimmed from each CDR3. Each record gives: CDR3 protein, J gene, D gene, clone size, V gene. D genes are given only for firm matches. Clone size is not always given. Where it is, it says once, few, many or a class for expanded clones.

cdr3_aa: SARRFSGRGHNEQF
j_call: TRBJ2-1
d_call: TRBD2
clone_size: -
v_call: TRBV20-1

cdr3_aa: ASSVEGSHTGELF
j_call: TRBJ2-2
d_call: -
clone_size: -
v_call: TRBV9

cdr3_aa: ASSRTGVEQY
j_call: TRBJ2-7
d_call: TRBD1
clone_size: medium-sized
v_call: TRBV7-2

cdr3_aa: ASSLWAGGGTDTQY
j_call: TRBJ2-3
d_call: -
clone_size: -
v_call: TRBV28

cdr3_aa: SASGGLTYNEQF
j_call: TRBJ2-1
d_call: -
clone_size: -
v_call: TRBV20-1

cdr3_aa: ASSRPSGRTDTQY
j_call: TRBJ2-3
d_call: TRBD2
clone_size: once
v_call: TRBV7-8

cdr3_aa: AGTSGRFTYEQY
j_call: TRBJ2-7
d_call: TRBD2
clone_size: -
v_call: TRBV2

cdr3_aa: ASTRGTGPYEQY
j_call: TRBJ2-7
d_call: TRBD1
clone_size: -
v_call: TRBV6-6

cdr3_aa: ASSQEIGWSNQPQH
j_call: TRBJ1-5
d_call: -
clone_size: few
v_call: TRBV4-3

cdr3_aa: ASSLGTSGSSYEQY
j_call: TRBJ2-7
d_call: TRBD2
clone_size: few
v_call: TRBV3-1